A selection of T cell receptor beta chains follows, all from one sample in a study of T cell responses to AZD1222 COVID-19 vaccine. The protocol was immunoSEQ multiplex PCR, while the TCRdb copy is restricted to in-frame clones and leaves out a portion. The sample includes 110,000 or so clones, approximately 85% of them seen just once. Source: peripheral blood, taken on day 0 of MenACWY control vaccination. The origin of the receptors is an adult in good health. Both conserved end residues are part of each CDR3. Fields, in order: V gene, J gene, clone size, D gene, CDR3 DNA, CDR3 protein. D genes are given only for firm matches. Clone size is stated in some rows and not others, as once, few, many or a class when expanded.

TRBV7-9,TRBJ2-1,.,TRBD2,TGTGCCAGCAGCTCTTGGACTAGCGGGACGTACAATGAGCAGTTCTTC,CASSSWTSGTYNEQFF
TRBV5-4,TRBJ2-2,.,.,TGTGCCAGCAGCTTGACCTACGGGGCGACCGGGGAGCTGTTTTTT,CASSLTYGATGELFF
TRBV7-2,TRBJ1-2,once,.,TGTGCCAGCAGCTTATCCCCTCCAGGAGGAGGCTATGGCTACACCTTC,CASSLSPPGGGYGYTF
TRBV7-8,TRBJ2-5,.,.,TGTGCCAGCAGCTTAGAGGGAGGAGGGTGGGGACAAGAGACCCAGTACTTC,CASSLEGGGWGQETQYF
TRBV29-1,TRBJ1-2,.,.,TGCAGCGTTGCAGGGAACATAGAAGGCTACACCTTC,CSVAGNIEGYTF
TRBV4-3,TRBJ1-4,.,TRBD1,TGCGCCAGCAGCCAAGCTACGCCCGGGACAGGGGGTGAAAAACTGTTTTTT,CASSQATPGTGGEKLFF
TRBV11-2,TRBJ2-1,.,TRBD2,TGTGCCAGCAGCTTAGCGCCTAGCGGGGGTGGGTTCTTC,CASSLAPSGGGFF
TRBV7-2,TRBJ2-7,.,.,TGTGCCAGCAGCTTACGTTCAGGGGACGAGCAGTACTTC,CASSLRSGDEQYF
TRBV11-2,TRBJ2-1,few,.,TGTGCCAGCAGCGCGGGGATTTTGAGCTCCTACAATGAGCAGTTCTTC,CASSAGILSSYNEQFF
TRBV3-1/TRBV3-2,TRBJ2-3,.,.,TGTGCCAGCAGCCAAGATCGTTTTTTTGGAGTGTTGACAGTCCTCACAGATACGCAGTATTTT,CASSQDRFFGVLTVLTDTQYF
TRBV4-3,TRBJ2-3,.,TRBD2,TGCGCCAGCAGCACCGGGGGGGGTTCAGATACGCAGTATTTT,CASSTGGGSDTQYF
TRBV9,TRBJ1-2,.,.,TGTGCCAGCAGCGTAGGAGGGGAAGCTAACTATGGCTACACCTTC,CASSVGGEANYGYTF
TRBV6-5,TRBJ1-2,.,.,TGTGCCAGCAGTTACATTGCGGGCTATGGCTACACCTTC,CASSYIAGYGYTF
TRBV11-2,TRBJ1-1,.,.,TGTGCCAGCAGCTTAGCCTCGGGGGGGGCGCAAACTGAAGCTTTCTTT,CASSLASGGAQTEAFF
TRBV7-9,TRBJ1-2,.,.,TGTGCCAGCAGCAACGACAGCCCACCCTATGTTGGCTACACCTTC,CASSNDSPPYVGYTF
TRBV7-2,TRBJ2-5,once,TRBD2,TGTGCCAGCAGCCCCCCGGGACTAGCGGGACAAGAGACCCAGTACTTC,CASSPPGLAGQETQYF
TRBV27,TRBJ1-2,few,.,TGTGCCAGCAGTTTCCCTGTACAGAATGGCTACACCTTC,CASSFPVQNGYTF
TRBV4-3,TRBJ1-2,.,.,TGCGCCAGCAGCCAAGTGGGCAAAGAGTGGCGGGGCTACACCTTC,CASSQVGKEWRGYTF
TRBV6-5,TRBJ1-3,.,.,TGTGCCAGCAGTTACGGCAGCCCTCACTCTGGAAACACCATATATTTT,CASSYGSPHSGNTIYF
TRBV3-1/TRBV3-2,TRBJ1-5,.,.,TGTGCCAGCAGCCAAGATTTCATCGGCACAGCCCCTAGAAAGCCCCAGCATTTT,CASSQDFIGTAPRKPQHF
TRBV7-9,TRBJ2-2,once,.,TGTGCCAGCAGCTCCGTGGCTGGGGGGAACACCGGGGAGCTGTTTTTT,CASSSVAGGNTGELFF
TRBV6-2/TRBV6-3,TRBJ1-5,few,TRBD1,TGTGCCAGCAGCCGGGACAGGGGTCAGCCCCAGCATTTT,CASSRDRGQPQHF
TRBV2,TRBJ1-2,.,.,TGTGCCAGCAGTGAATCCGACAGTCCCTCCTATGGCTACACCTTC,CASSESDSPSYGYTF
TRBV7-9,TRBJ1-2,.,.,TGTGCCAGCAGCTTAGAAGAAACCGGGACTTTGGATGGCTACACCTTC,CASSLEETGTLDGYTF